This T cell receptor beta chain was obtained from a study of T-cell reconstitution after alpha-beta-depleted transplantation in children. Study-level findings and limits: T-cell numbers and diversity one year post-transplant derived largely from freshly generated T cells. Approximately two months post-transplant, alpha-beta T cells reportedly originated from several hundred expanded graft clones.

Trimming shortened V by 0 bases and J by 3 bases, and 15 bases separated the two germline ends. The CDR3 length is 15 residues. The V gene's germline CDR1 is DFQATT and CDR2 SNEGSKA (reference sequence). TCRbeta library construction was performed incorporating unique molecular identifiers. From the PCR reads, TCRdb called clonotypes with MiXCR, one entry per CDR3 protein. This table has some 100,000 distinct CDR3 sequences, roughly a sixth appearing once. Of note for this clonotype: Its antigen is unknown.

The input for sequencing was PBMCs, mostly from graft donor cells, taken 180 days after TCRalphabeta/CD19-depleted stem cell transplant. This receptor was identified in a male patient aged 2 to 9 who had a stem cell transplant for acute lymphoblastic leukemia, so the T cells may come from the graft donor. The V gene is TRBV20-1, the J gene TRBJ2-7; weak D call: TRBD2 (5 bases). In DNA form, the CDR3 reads TGCAGTGCTAGAGATGAAAGTGGTGAGGGCTACGAGCAGTACTTC. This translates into CSARDESGEGYEQYF.